The text below deals with one TCR beta chain. Clinical histories supplied by participants themselves formed the basis of cohort assignment. The data are from a study of blood T cell repertoires in COVID-19. Study as a whole: PBMCs, B-cell-depleted T cells, or T cells provided the cDNA or gDNA that made up the material.

Libraries were prepared by immunoSEQ multiplex PCR; TCRdb keeps only in-frame clonotypes and omits some of them. The profile shows under 200,000 clones, approximately 84% of them singletons. CDR1 and CDR2 from the germline V gene are MNHEY and SVGAGI. V gave up 6 bases and J gave up 4 bases; unmatched junction bases: 10. The CDR3 covers 15 residues. The TCR was taken from a woman aged 40 to 50 with acute COVID-19. The chain employs TRBV6-5 and TRBJ1-1; TRBD1 agrees at 8 bases. The sequenced sample consisted of PBMCs or T cells enriched from blood (not recorded which). The CDR3 here is CASRLYQGARTEAFF. CDR3 DNA sequence: TGTGCCAGCAGACTTTATCAGGGGGCTCGCACTGAAGCTTTCTTT.